These 3 T cell receptor beta chains share one sample of origin, sequenced in a study of shared clonotypes between healthy human individuals. Sequenced by immunoSEQ multiplex PCR; TCRdb stores in-frame clones only, minus some. This sample carries roughly 760,000 clones, 74% of them seen once, and the ten largest clones take approximately 1.7%. The sample was memory CD4+ T cells sorted from blood. Indicated subset: CD45RA-negative fraction. The receptors derive from a woman in her 30s in good health.

The V and J genes are TRBV30 and TRBJ1-2; no definite D call. Trimming removed 6 bases from V and 3 bases from J, with 14 bases in between. Per the germline V gene, CDR1 is GTSNPN and CDR2 is SVGIG (reference sequence). The CDR3 runs 13 residues. This CDR3 reads CACTRGSYYGYTF. The CDR3 coding sequence is TGTGCCTGTACCCGCGGATCTTACTATGGCTACACCTTC.

Written as DNA, the CDR3 is TGTGCCAGCAGCTTAGCTAGCGGGAGTTTGGAGACCCAGTACTTC. This gives the protein CASSLASGSLETQYF. The chain employs TRBV7-7 and TRBJ2-5; TRBD2 agrees at 9 bases. Germline CDR1 SSHAT, CDR2 FNYEAQ (reference sequence). This CDR3 is 15 amino acids long. After removal of 0 bases from V and 5 bases from J, the junction contained 4 bases not matched to a gene.

The chain's CDR3 is CASSDHTNGEKLFF. As DNA, the CDR3 is TGTGCCAGCAGTGATCACACTAACGGGGAAAAACTGTTTTTT. The J gene is TRBJ1-4, the V gene TRBV2; no firm D call. Between the trimmed V and J ends, which lost 3 bases and 8 bases, there was a span of 13 bases. In germline, CDR1 is SNHLY, CDR2 FYNNEI. This CDR3 is 14 amino acids long.